The 27 T cell receptor beta chains presented below share a single source sample, sequenced in a study of T cells after yellow fever vaccination. TCRdb reprocessed the 5' RACE reads via MiXCR and lists one record per CDR3 protein. Among more than 450,000 distinct CDR3 sequences, 21% were seen once, and the ten largest hold about 16%. The sample in question was PBMCs, obtained approximately 20 days after the first yellow fever vaccination. The receptors were gathered from a man younger than 35 who received the YFV17D yellow fever vaccine.

This clonotype was found many times. This chain connects TRBV7-2 to TRBJ1-6; 8 bases line up with TRBD1. The CDR3 loop spans 15 amino acids. The germline V gene has CDR1 SGHTA and CDR2 FQGNSA. After removal of 5 bases from V and 10 bases from J, the junction contained 10 bases not matched to a gene. CDR3 protein: CASSTRTGRSSPLHF. CDR3 bases: TGTGCCAGCAGCACACGGACAGGGAGGTCCTCACCCCTCCACTTT.

As concerns this clonotype: The junction shows a germline mismatch at one end, possibly a read error. The J gene is TRBJ1-2, the V gene TRBV24-1; no clear D gene. Germline V gives CDR1 KGHDR, CDR2 SFDVKD. The CDR3 is 15 residues long. The CDR3 sequence is CASSDLQGPPYGYTF. The CDR3, as DNA: TGTGCCAGCAGTGATTTGCAAGGTCCCCCGTATGGCTACACCTTC.

This clonotype has a handful of counts. The chain combines TRBV28 with TRBJ2-3; 8 nucleotides align to TRBD2. Trimming at V came to 5 bases and at J to 4 bases, leaving 8 bases not matched to a gene. This CDR3 comprises 15 residues. Looked up from germline, CDR1 is MDHEN and CDR2 is SYDVKM. The CDR3 sequence is CASSRAGDEADTQYF. The CDR3 nucleotides read TGTGCCAGCAGTCGAGCGGGGGACGAGGCAGATACGCAGTATTTT.

This chain connects TRBV4-3 to TRBJ2-6, with D unresolved. V was cut by 0 bases and J by 4 bases, with 10 bases left in between. Germline V gene data show CDR1 as LGHNA and CDR2 as YSLEER. The CDR3 loop spans 16 amino acids. CDR3 bases: TGCGCCAGCAGCCAAGAATGGGTTTCAGGGGCCAACGTCCTGACTTTC. Its protein product is CASSQEWVSGANVLTF.

CDR3 protein: CASRDPGLGAFF. The CDR3 coding sequence is TGTGCCAGCAGAGACCCAGGGCTGGGAGCTTTCTTT. The chain is built from TRBV25-1 and TRBJ1-1; TRBD1 might be the D (5 bases). The CDR3 is 12 amino acids. V was clipped by 6 bases and J by 10 bases, with 15 bases between them. CDR1 is MGHDK and CDR2 is SYGVNS in the germline V gene.

The chain couples TRBV5-6 to TRBJ2-5, with 8 bases fitting TRBD1. J lost 6 bases, V lost 4 bases, and 5 bases had no gene match. The germline CDR1 and CDR2 sequences are SGHDT and YYEEEE. This CDR3 has 13 amino acids. The CDR3 is CASSLHRGKTQYF. CDR3 in DNA: TGTGCCAGCAGCCTGCACAGGGGGAAGACCCAGTACTTC.

The chain links TRBV5-1 to TRBJ2-7; 9 bases are shared with TRBD1. CDR1 SGHRS and CDR2 YFSETQ come from the germline V gene. This CDR3 spans 15 amino acids. The ends lost 3 bases at V and 5 bases at J; junction bases unmatched: 9. The CDR3 DNA sequence: TGCGCCAGCAGCTACGCCGGGACAGGGAACAACGAGCAGTACTTC. Protein: CASSYAGTGNNEQYF.

This sequence joins TRBV12-3 or TRBV12-4 and TRBJ1-4; D call uncertain. V was shortened by 3 bases and J by 4 bases, with 9 bases between the two germline ends. CDR3 length: 14 amino acids. Written as DNA, the CDR3 is TGTGCCAGCAGTTTGGAACAGATTAATGAAAAACTGTTTTTT. This encodes CASSLEQINEKLFF.

This clonotype was seen more than once but under ten times. The V call is TRBV29-1, the J call TRBJ1-2; perhaps TRBD1 as D (5 bases). V lost 3 bases, J lost 6 bases, and 17 bases lay in between. The germline V gene encodes CDR1 SQVTM and CDR2 ANQGSEA. The CDR3 length is 14 residues. DNA for the CDR3: TGCAGCGTTGAGAGTCGACAGCAGTCTAATGGCTACACCTTC. It yields the protein CSVESRQQSNGYTF.

The V call is TRBV11-2, the J call TRBJ2-7; D ambiguous. CDR1 and CDR2 (germline): SGHAT, FQNNGV. The CDR3 runs to 13 residues. V lost 3 bases to trimming and J lost 3 bases, with 9 bases between them. This chain's CDR3 is CASSFTVYYEQYV. The CDR3 coding sequence is TGTGCCAGCAGCTTTACGGTATACTACGAGCAGTACGTC.

J is TRBJ2-1 and V is TRBV7-3, with TRBD1 matching over 7 bases. Trimming removed 5 bases from V and 4 bases from J; junction bases left unmatched: 14. This CDR3 has 17 residues. The germline V gene has CDR1 SGHTA and CDR2 FQGTGA. The CDR3 nucleotides read TGTGCCAGCAGCCCAGACAGGGCCCCTTTCCGTTACAATGAGCAGTTCTTC. Translation gives CASSPDRAPFRYNEQFF.

The genes are TRBV20-1 and TRBJ2-2; possible D gene TRBD1, 6 bases. CDR1 DFQATT and CDR2 SNEGSKA come from the germline V gene (reference sequence). Trimming left V 0 bases short and J 7 bases short, with 15 bases between. The CDR3 is 15 amino acids. Here the CDR3 reads CSARDYRARGGELFF. CDR3 DNA sequence: TGCAGTGCTAGAGACTACAGGGCCCGGGGCGGGGAGCTGTTTTTT.

The chain recombines TRBV5-1 with TRBJ2-5; D is unresolved. V was trimmed by 2 bases and J by 1 base, leaving 9 bases between them. The CDR3 extends over 14 amino acids. Germline CDR1 and CDR2: SGHRS and YFSETQ. In DNA form, the CDR3 reads TGCGCCAGCAGCTTAGTCCCCAGCCAAGAGACCCAGTACTTC. It yields the protein CASSLVPSQETQYF.

This clonotype was seen a handful of times. The rearrangement joins TRBV24-1 to TRBJ2-1; 7 bases map to TRBD1. V was clipped by 3 bases and J by 6 bases; unmatched bases: 7. CDR3 length equals 15 residues. Germline V gene data show CDR1 as KGHDR and CDR2 as SFDVKD. CDR3 loop: CATSDTRGRINEQFF. As DNA, the CDR3 is TGTGCCACCAGTGATACTAGGGGGCGCATCAATGAGCAGTTCTTC.

The chain couples TRBV18 to TRBJ1-1; D is unclear. Trimming took off 3 bases at V and 2 bases at J, with 19 bases between the two ends. From germline, CDR1 is KGHSH and CDR2 LQKENI. CDR3 length: 17 residues. The CDR3 coding sequence is TGTGCCAGCTCACCTATTTCGTTCAGACCCTCAAACACTGAAGCTTTCTTT. Its protein is CASSPISFRPSNTEAFF.

The chain combines TRBV11-2 with TRBJ1-2, with a tentative D call TRBD1 (6 bases). The CDR3 spans 16 residues. Trimming took 3 bases from V and 3 from J, leaving 17 bases between them. Germline V gene lookup returns CDR1 SGHAT and CDR2 FQNNGV. The CDR3 region has the DNA TGTGCCAGCAGCTTCCCCCAGGACAGCCCCTACTATGGCTACACCTTC. Amino acids: CASSFPQDSPYYGYTF.

This clonotype came up a few times. This chain uses TRBV5-1 with TRBJ2-3; D not certain. This CDR3 contains 16 residues. Germline-derived CDR1 and CDR2 are SGHRS and YFSETQ. V was pared by 2 bases and J by 0 bases, with 13 bases between. CDR3 sequence (DNA): TGCGCCAGCAGCTTTGACATACCCACTAGCACAGATACGCAGTATTTT. The encoded protein is CASSFDIPTSTDTQYF.

The CDR3 coding sequence is TGTGCCAGCAGCCAAGAGATCACTAGCGGTCCGGGGGGGGAGCAGTTCTTC. Its translation: CASSQEITSGPGGEQFF. The V gene is TRBV4-2, the J gene TRBJ2-1; 8 nucleotides align to TRBD2. The CDR3 extends over 17 amino acids. The trim removed 0 bases at V and 10 bases at J, leaving 14 bases unmatched. Germline CDR1 is LGHNA and CDR2 is YNFKEQ.

V gene TRBV12-5 combines with J gene TRBJ2-7, with TRBD2 as a possible D gene (6 bases). This CDR3 region has 16 residues. Between the trimmed V and J ends, which lost 7 bases and 2 bases, there was a span of 21 bases. CDR1 LGHNT and CDR2 FRNRAP come from the germline V gene. The CDR3 coding sequence is TGTGCTAGTGCTGCCCCGGCTAGCGCCCTAACCTACGAGCAGTACTTC. This gives the protein CASAAPASALTYEQYF.

This chain connects TRBV5-6 to TRBJ1-6, with a possible D match to TRBD1 (5 bases). This CDR3 region has 16 residues. Trimming took off 2 bases at V and 10 bases at J, with 19 bases between the two ends. CDR1 is SGHDT and CDR2 is YYEEEE in the germline V gene. The CDR3 coding sequence is TGTGCCAGCAGCTTTCCGGCCGGGGCCCGGACATCACCCCTCCACTTT. The encoded protein is CASSFPAGARTSPLHF.

Note on this clonotype: A single base separates this from a much larger clone, so it may be a read error. The CDR3 DNA reads as TGTGCCAGCAGTTACGGGGCTGGGGCCAACGTCCTGACTTTC. It is translated as CASSYGAGANVLTF. The V gene is TRBV6-5, the J gene TRBJ2-6, with no clear D. Germline lookup yields CDR1 MNHEY and CDR2 SVGAGI. Trimming took off 2 bases at V and 2 bases at J, with 4 bases between the two ends. The CDR3 length is 14 residues.

This clonotype was picked up a small number of times. V is TRBV6-5 and J is TRBJ1-6; D not certain. CDR3 size: 13 residues. Trimming left V 2 bases short and J 9 bases short, with 8 bases between. Germline loops: CDR1 MNHEY, CDR2 SVGAGI. The CDR3 here is CASSYAGFSPLHF. CDR3 bases: TGTGCCAGCAGTTACGCAGGTTTTTCACCCCTCCACTTT.

The chain joins TRBV6-1 to TRBJ1-2; a weak D match, TRBD1 (6 bases). CDR1 is MNHNS, CDR2 SASEGT, per germline. Between the trimmed V and J ends, which lost 3 bases and 0 bases, there was a span of 11 bases. The CDR3 is 15 amino acids. The CDR3 is CASSDSRGANYGYTF. CDR3 DNA sequence: TGTGCCAGCAGTGACAGTAGGGGGGCTAACTATGGCTACACCTTC.

This clonotype has a handful of counts. The V call is TRBV20-1, the J call TRBJ1-5; the D gene is possibly TRBD1 (5 bases). The CDR3 extends over 14 amino acids. Trimming shortened V by 4 bases and J by 1 base, and 11 bases separated the two germline ends. Germline V CDR1 and CDR2: DFQATT, SNEGSKA (reference sequence). The CDR3, as DNA: TGCAGTGCTAACAGGTTTGACAGCAATCAGCCCCAGCATTTT. Translation: CSANRFDSNQPQHF.

The chain joins TRBV7-9 to TRBJ1-2; 8 bases match TRBD1. The germline CDR1 and CDR2 sequences are SEHNR and FQNEAQ (reference sequence). This CDR3 region has 14 residues. V dropped 6 bases and J dropped 4; count of bases not matched to a gene: 7. DNA of the CDR3: TGTGCCAGCAGGGGAGACAGGGGTGGCTATGGCTACACCTTC. Protein product: CASRGDRGGYGYTF.

The V and J genes are TRBV5-1 and TRBJ1-3; D possibly corresponds to TRBD1 (6 bases). Germline CDR1 reads SGHRS; CDR2 reads YFSETQ. Trimming took 4 bases from V and 2 from J, leaving 13 bases between them. CDR3 length: 15 residues. CDR3 DNA sequence: TGCGCCAGCAGCGCCGTACAGGGCCCTGGAAACACCATATATTTT. Protein: CASSAVQGPGNTIYF.

This clonotype was picked up a small number of times. The rearrangement uses TRBV7-2 and TRBJ2-7; no definite D call. CDR1 and CDR2 from the germline V gene are SGHTA and FQGNSA. CDR3 length: 13 amino acids. V lost 3 bases and J lost 2, with 8 bases in between. Here the CDR3 reads CASSLRMTYEQYF. The CDR3 DNA sequence: TGTGCCAGCAGCTTGCGGATGACCTACGAGCAGTACTTC.